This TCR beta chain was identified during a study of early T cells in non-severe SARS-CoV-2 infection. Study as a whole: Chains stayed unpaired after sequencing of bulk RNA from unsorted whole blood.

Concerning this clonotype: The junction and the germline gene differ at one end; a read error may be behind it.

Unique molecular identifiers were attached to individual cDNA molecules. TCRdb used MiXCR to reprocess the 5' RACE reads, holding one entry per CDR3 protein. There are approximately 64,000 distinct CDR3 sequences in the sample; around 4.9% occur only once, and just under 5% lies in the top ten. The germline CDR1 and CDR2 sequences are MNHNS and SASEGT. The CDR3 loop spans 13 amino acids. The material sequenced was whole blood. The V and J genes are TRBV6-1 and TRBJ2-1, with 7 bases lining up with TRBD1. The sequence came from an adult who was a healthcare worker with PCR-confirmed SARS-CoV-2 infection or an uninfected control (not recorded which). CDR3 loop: CASRDSGYDEQFF. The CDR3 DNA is TGTGCGAGCAGGGACAGTGGTTATGATGAGCAGTTCTTC.